The sequence of this T cell receptor beta chain was determined in a study of graft-versus-host responses after intestinal transplantation. The assay was immunoSEQ multiplex PCR, and TCRdb's table has in-frame clones only and misses some. The sample lists about 96,000 clones, roughly 92% occurring once. Points on this clone: Its target is not known.

This CDR3 contains 15 residues. Trimming stripped 2 bases from V and 2 bases from J, with 13 bases between. Germline CDR1 is SGHTA and CDR2 is FQGTGA. The source was unstimulated CD4+ T cells sorted from spleen or lymph node cells, collected before intestinal transplant. This receptor was identified in a human donor who received an intestinal transplant. The chain carries TRBV7-3 and TRBJ2-7; D unresolved. For the CDR3, the DNA is TGTGCCAGCAGCTTAGGCGCAGTTCCCCCCTACGAGCAGTACTTC. As protein: CASSLGAVPPYEQYF.